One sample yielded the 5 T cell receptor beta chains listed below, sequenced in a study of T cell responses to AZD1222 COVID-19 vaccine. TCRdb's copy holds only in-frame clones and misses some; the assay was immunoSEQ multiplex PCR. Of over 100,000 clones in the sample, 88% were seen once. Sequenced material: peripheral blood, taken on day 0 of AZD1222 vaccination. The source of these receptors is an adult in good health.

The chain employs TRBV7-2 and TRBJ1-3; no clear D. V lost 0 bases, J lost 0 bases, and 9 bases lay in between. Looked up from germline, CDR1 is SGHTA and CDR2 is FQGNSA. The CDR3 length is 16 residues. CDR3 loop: CASSLAAPGSGNTIYF. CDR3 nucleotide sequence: TGTGCCAGCAGCTTAGCGGCGCCCGGCTCTGGAAACACCATATATTTT.

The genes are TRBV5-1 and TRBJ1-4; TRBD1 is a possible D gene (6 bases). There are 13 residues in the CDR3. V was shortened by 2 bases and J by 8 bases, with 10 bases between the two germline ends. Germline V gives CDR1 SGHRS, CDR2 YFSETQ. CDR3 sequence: CASSFQGREKLFF. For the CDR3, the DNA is TGCGCCAGCAGCTTTCAGGGGCGCGAAAAACTGTTTTTT.

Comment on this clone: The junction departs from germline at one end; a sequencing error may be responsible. The CDR3 DNA follows: TGTGCCAGCAGATTGGACCTCCGATCCGGCTACACCTTC. Its translation is CASRLDLRSGYTF. The chain uses TRBV5-6 and TRBJ1-2; D gene uncertain. The CDR3 has 13 amino acids. Germline V gives CDR1 SGHDT, CDR2 YYEEEE.

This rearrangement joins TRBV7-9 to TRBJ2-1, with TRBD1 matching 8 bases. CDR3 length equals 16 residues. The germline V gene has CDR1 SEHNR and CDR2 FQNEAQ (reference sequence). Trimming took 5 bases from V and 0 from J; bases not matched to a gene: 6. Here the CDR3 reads CASSPGDRISYNEQFF. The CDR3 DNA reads TGTGCCAGCAGCCCGGGGGACAGGATCTCCTACAATGAGCAGTTCTTC.

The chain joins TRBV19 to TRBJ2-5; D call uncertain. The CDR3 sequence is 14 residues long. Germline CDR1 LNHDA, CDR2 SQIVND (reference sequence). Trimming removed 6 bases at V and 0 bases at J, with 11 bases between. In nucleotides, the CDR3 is TGTGCCAGTAGCCGCAGGTCAAACCAAGAGACCCAGTACTTC. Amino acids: CASSRRSNQETQYF.